This T cell receptor beta chain was observed in a study of T cell responses to AZD1222 COVID-19 vaccine. The data were produced by immunoSEQ multiplex PCR, yet TCRdb's version contains in-frame clones alone and is incomplete. The sample lists approximately 130,000 clones, around 86% occurring once. In germline, CDR1 is SEHNR, CDR2 FQNEAQ (reference sequence). The CDR3 has 16 residues. V lost 5 bases and J 9 bases, leaving 20 bases between the germline ends. This sequence was found in an adult who received the AZD1222 COVID-19 vaccine. The material was peripheral blood, obtained 28 days after the second AZD1222 dose. The V and J genes are TRBV7-9 and TRBJ1-6; tentatively, D is TRBD1 (5 bases). The CDR3 reads CASSPDGLAGGSPLHF. The CDR3, as DNA: TGTGCCAGCAGCCCCGACGGGTTGGCCGGGGGTTCACCCCTCCACTTT.